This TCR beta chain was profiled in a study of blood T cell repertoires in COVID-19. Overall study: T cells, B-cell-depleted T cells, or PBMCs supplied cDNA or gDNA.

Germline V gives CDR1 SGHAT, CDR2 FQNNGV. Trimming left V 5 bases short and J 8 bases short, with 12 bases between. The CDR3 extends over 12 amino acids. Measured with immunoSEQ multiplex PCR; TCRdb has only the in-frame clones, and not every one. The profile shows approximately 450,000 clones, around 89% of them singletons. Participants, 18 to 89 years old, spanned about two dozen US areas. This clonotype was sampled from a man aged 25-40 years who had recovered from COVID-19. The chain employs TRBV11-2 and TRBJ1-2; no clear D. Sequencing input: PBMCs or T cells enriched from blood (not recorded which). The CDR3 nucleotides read TGTGCCAGCAGCCTAGGCCAACAAGGCTACACCTTC. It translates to CASSLGQQGYTF.